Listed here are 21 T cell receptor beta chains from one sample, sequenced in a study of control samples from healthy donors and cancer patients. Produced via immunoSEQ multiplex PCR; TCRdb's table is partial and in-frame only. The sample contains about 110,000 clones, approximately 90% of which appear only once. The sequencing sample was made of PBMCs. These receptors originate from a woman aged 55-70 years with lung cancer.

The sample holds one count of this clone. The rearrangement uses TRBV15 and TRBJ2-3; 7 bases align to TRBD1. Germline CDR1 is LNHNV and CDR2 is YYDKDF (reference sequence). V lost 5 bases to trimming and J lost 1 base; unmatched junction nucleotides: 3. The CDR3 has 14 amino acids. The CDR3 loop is CATSLTGGTDTQYF. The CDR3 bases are TGTGCCACCAGCCTTACAGGGGGCACAGATACGCAGTATTTT.

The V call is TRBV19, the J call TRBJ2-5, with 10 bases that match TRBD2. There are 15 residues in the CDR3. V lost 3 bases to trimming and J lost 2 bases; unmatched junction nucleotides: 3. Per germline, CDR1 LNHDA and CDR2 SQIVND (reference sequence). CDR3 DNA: TGTGCCAGTAGTATTCTAGCGGGGGAGCAAGAGACCCAGTACTTC. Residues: CASSILAGEQETQYF.

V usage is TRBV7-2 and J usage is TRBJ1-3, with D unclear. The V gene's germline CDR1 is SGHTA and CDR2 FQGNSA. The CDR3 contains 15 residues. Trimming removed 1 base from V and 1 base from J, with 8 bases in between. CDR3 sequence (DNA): TGTGCCAGCAGCTTAGACGTGCTTTCTGGAAACACCATATATTTT. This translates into CASSLDVLSGNTIYF.

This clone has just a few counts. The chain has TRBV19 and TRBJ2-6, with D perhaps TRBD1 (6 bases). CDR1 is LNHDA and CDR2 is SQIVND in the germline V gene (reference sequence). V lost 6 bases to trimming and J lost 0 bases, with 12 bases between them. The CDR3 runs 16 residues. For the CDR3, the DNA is TGTGCCAGTAGAGGGGGATCGAACTCTGGGGCCAACGTCCTGACTTTC. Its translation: CASRGGSNSGANVLTF.

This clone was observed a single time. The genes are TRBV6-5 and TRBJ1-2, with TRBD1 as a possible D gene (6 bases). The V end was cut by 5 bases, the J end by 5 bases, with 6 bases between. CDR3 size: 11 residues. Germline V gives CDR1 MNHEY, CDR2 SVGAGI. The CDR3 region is CASSQGYGYTF. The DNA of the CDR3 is TGTGCCAGCAGTCAGGGGTATGGCTACACCTTC.

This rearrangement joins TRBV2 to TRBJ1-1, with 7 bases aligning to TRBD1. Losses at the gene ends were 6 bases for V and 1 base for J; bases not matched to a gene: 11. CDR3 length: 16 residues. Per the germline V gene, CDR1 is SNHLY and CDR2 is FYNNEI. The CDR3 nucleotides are TGTGCCAGCAGAGCCCGGGCCCCAGGGGGGAACACTGAAGCTTTCTTT. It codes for CASRARAPGGNTEAFF. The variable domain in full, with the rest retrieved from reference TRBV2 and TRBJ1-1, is EPEVTQTPSHQVTQMGQEVILRCVPISNHLYFYWYRQILGQKVEFLVSFYNNEISEKSEIFDDQFSVERPDGSNFTLKIRSTKLEDSAMYFCASRARAPGGNTEAFFGQGTRLTVV.

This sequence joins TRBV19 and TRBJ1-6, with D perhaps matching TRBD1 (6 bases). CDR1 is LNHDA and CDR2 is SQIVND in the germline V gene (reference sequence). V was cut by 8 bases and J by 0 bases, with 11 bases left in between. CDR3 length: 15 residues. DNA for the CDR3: TGTGCCAGTGGGGACACGAGCTCCTATAATTCACCCCTCCACTTT. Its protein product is CASGDTSSYNSPLHF.

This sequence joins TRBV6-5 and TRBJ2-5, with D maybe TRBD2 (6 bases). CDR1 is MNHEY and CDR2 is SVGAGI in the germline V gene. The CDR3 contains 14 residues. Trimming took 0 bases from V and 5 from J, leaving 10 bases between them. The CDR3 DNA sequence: TGTGCCAGCAGTTACTCGGAGGGAGTGGAGACCCAGTACTTC. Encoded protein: CASSYSEGVETQYF.

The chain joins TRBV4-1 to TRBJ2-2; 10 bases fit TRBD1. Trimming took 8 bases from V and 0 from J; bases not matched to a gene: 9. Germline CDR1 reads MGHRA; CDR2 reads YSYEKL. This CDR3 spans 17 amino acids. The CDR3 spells CASSRDRGLTNTGELFF. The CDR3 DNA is TGCGCCAGCTCTAGGGACAGGGGCTTGACGAACACCGGGGAGCTGTTTTTT.

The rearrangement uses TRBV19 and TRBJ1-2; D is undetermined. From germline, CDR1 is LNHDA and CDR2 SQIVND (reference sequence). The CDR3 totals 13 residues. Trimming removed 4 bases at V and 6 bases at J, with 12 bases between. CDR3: CASSKAGSNGYTF. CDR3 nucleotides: TGTGCCAGTAGTAAGGCGGGGAGCAATGGCTACACCTTC.

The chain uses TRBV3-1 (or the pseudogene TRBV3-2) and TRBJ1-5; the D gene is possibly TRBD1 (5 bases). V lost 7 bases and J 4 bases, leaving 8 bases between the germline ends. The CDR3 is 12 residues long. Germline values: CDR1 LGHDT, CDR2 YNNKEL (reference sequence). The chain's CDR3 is CASNQGNQPQHF. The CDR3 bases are TGTGCCAGCAACCAGGGTAATCAGCCCCAGCATTTT.

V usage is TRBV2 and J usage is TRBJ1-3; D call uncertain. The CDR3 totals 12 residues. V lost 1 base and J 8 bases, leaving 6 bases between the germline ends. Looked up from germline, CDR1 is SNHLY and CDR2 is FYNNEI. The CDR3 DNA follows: TGTGCCAGCAGTGAAGTGACGGACACCATATATTTT. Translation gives CASSEVTDTIYF.

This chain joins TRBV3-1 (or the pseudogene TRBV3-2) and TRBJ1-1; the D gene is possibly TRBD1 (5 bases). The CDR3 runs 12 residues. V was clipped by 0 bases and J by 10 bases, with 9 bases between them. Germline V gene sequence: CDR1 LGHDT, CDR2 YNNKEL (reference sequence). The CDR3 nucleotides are TGTGCCAGCAGCCAAGACAGGGCTCTAGCTTTCTTT. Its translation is CASSQDRALAFF.

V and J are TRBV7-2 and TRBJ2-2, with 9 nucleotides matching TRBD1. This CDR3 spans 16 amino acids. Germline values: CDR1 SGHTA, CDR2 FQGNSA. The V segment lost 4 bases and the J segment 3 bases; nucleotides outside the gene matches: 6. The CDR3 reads CASSSYRGLDTGELFF. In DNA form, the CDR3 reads TGTGCCAGCAGCTCATACAGGGGGCTCGACACCGGGGAGCTGTTTTTT.

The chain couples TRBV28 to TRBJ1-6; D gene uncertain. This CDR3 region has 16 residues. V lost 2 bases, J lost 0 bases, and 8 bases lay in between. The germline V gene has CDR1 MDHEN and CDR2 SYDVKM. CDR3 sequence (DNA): TGTGCCAGCAGTTTAGCGGGAAGCTCCTATAATTCACCCCTCCACTTT. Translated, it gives CASSLAGSSYNSPLHF.

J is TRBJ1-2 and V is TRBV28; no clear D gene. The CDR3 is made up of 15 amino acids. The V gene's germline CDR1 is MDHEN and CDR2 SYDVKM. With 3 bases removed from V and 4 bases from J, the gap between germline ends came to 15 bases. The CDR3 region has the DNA TGTGCCAGCAGTTTTGACCGAATCAAGGCCTATGGCTACACCTTC. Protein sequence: CASSFDRIKAYGYTF.

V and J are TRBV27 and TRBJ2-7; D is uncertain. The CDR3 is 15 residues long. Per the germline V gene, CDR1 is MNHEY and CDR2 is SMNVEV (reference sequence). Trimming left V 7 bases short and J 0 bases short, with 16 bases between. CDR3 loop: CASTPLGFVSYEQYF. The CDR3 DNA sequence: TGTGCCAGCACCCCTTTGGGCTTCGTCTCCTACGAGCAGTACTTC.

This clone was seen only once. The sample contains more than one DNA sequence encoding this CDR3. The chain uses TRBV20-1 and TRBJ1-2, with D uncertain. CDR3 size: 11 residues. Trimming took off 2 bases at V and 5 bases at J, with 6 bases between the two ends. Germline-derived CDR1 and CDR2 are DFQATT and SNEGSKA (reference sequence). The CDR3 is CSARSGYGYTF. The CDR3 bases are TGCAGTGCTAGATCCGGATATGGCTACACCTTC.

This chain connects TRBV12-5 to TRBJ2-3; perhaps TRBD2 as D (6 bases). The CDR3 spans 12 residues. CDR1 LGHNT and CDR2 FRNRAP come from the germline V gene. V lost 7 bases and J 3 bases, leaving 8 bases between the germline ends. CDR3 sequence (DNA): TGTGCTAGTGCCCGGGGGACAGATACGCAGTATTTT. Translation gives CASARGTDTQYF.

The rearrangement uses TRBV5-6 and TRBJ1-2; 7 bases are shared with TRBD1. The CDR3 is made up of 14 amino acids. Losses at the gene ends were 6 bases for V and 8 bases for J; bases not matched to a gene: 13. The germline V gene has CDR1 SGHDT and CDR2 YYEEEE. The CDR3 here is CASTPEGASLGYTF. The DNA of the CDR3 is TGTGCCAGCACCCCAGAGGGGGCGTCCCTGGGCTACACCTTC.

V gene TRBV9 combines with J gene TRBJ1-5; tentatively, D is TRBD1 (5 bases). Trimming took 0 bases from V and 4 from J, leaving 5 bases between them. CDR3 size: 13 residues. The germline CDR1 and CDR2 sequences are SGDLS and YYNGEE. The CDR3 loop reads CASSVAGNQPQHF. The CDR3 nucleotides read TGTGCCAGCAGCGTAGCAGGGAATCAGCCCCAGCATTTT.